A selection of T cell receptor beta chains follows, all from one sample in a study of CD4 T cells in relation to SARS-CoV-2 and coronaviruses. Profiled with immunoSEQ multiplex PCR; TCRdb holds only in-frame clones, not every one. The data show some 35,000 clones, more than 65% seen once. These TCRs' antigens remain unknown. The specimen sequenced was naive CD4+ T cells from PBMCs, cultured in vitro. The receptor source for this set is an adult with COVID-19. Both conserved end residues are part of each CDR3. A D gene is named only where the DNA matches it firmly. Some rows have no size entry. The others give once, few or many, or a class for an expanded clone.

V gene	D gene	clone size	J gene	CDR3 protein	CDR3 DNA
TRBV2	.	.	TRBJ2-2	CARHGTANTGELFF	TGTGCCAGACATGGGACCGCGAACACCGGGGAGCTGTTTTTT
TRBV19	TRBD2	.	TRBJ2-1	CASTSGLAELYNEQFF	TGTGCCAGTACATCGGGGCTAGCGGAACTCTACAATGAGCAGTTCTTC
TRBV2	.	once	TRBJ1-6	CASTGPEHNSPLHF	TGTGCCAGCACAGGGCCGGAACATAATTCACCCCTCCACTTT
TRBV28	.	.	TRBJ2-7	CASSFPSGGPYEQYF	TGTGCCAGCAGTTTCCCCTCAGGGGGGCCCTACGAGCAGTACTTC
TRBV18	.	.	TRBJ2-5	CASSPGLEETQYF	TGTGCCAGCTCACCGGGGCTAGAGGAGACCCAGTACTTC
TRBV5-1	TRBD1	once	TRBJ2-7	CASSASTGTEQYF	TGCGCCAGCAGCGCCTCGACAGGGACCGAGCAGTACTTC
TRBV7-2	TRBD1	.	TRBJ1-4	CASSPGGIRNEKLFF	TGTGCCAGCAGCCCAGGGGGGATCAGGAATGAAAAACTGTTTTTT
TRBV30	.	.	TRBJ2-3	CAWSVGGGGDTQYF	TGTGCCTGGAGTGTAGGTGGAGGGGGAGATACGCAGTATTTT
TRBV5-1	TRBD2	.	TRBJ2-1	CASSPGLAGGAEQFF	TGCGCCAGCAGCCCGGGACTAGCGGGAGGGGCTGAGCAGTTCTTC
TRBV4-1	.	.	TRBJ1-1	CASSQSIFLNTEAFF	TGCGCCAGCAGCCAGTCGATTTTCTTGAACACTGAAGCTTTCTTT
TRBV9	TRBD2	once	TRBJ2-7	CASSGGGSGSYEQYF	TGTGCCAGCAGCGGGGGGGGCAGCGGGAGCTACGAGCAGTACTTC
TRBV6-6	TRBD2	.	TRBJ2-3	CASSYLGLADTDTQYF	TGTGCCAGCAGTTACCTGGGACTAGCGGACACAGATACGCAGTATTTT
TRBV6-2/TRBV6-3	.	.	TRBJ2-2	CASSYRDTGELFF	TGTGCCAGCAGTTACAGGGACACCGGGGAGCTGTTTTTT
TRBV10-2	TRBD2	.	TRBJ2-7	CASSRDYGEQYF	TGCGCCAGCAGCCGGGACTACGGCGAGCAGTACTTC
TRBV29-1	TRBD2	.	TRBJ2-3	CSVGTSGRADTQYF	TGCAGCGTTGGGACTAGCGGGAGGGCAGATACGCAGTATTTT
TRBV19	.	.	TRBJ2-7	CASQGTYEQYF	TGTGCCAGCCAGGGAACCTACGAGCAGTACTTC
TRBV11-2	.	few	TRBJ2-2	CASSLGGTGELFF	TGTGCCAGCAGCTTAGGGGGCACCGGGGAGCTGTTTTTT
TRBV18	.	.	TRBJ2-5	CASSPDLSQETQYF	TGTGCCAGCTCACCCGACCTATCACAAGAGACCCAGTACTTC
TRBV6-6	TRBD2	.	TRBJ2-7	CASTPPGGGTYEQYF	TGTGCCAGCACCCCTCCAGGCGGGGGTACCTACGAGCAGTACTTC
TRBV14	.	.	TRBJ2-3	CASSSSGSTQYF	TGTGCCAGCAGCTCGTCGGGTAGTACGCAGTATTTT
TRBV6-5	.	once	TRBJ2-7	CASSYSVRGEQYF	TGTGCCAGCAGTTACAGCGTCCGAGGGGAGCAGTACTTC
TRBV27	TRBD1	.	TRBJ1-4	CASSRYPPGTVSEKLFF	TGTGCCAGCAGCCGCTACCCCCCCGGGACAGTTTCTGAAAAACTGTTTTTT
TRBV10-1	.	.	TRBJ2-1	CASSEGRRNNEQFF	TGCGCCAGCAGTGAAGGCCGGAGAAACAATGAGCAGTTCTTC
TRBV5-1	.	.	TRBJ1-1	CASSPRDARNTEAFF	TGCGCCAGCAGCCCCCGGGACGCGAGGAACACTGAAGCTTTCTTT
TRBV7-9	.	few	TRBJ1-1	CASSTQSGETEAFF	TGTGCCAGCAGCACCCAATCAGGGGAAACTGAAGCTTTCTTT
TRBV4-2	.	.	TRBJ2-1	CASSQDLRIVNEQFF	TGTGCCAGCAGCCAAGATTTACGGATAGTAAATGAGCAGTTCTTC
TRBV10-3	.	.	TRBJ2-3	CAISREGTNPTDTQYF	TGTGCCATCAGTCGCGAGGGGACCAATCCCACAGATACGCAGTATTTT
TRBV3-1/TRBV3-2	.	.	TRBJ2-2	CASSWAGGTGELFF	TGTGCCAGCAGCTGGGCAGGGGGGACCGGGGAGCTGTTTTTT
TRBV3-1/TRBV3-2	.	few	TRBJ1-1	CASSQDWGTAEAFF	TGTGCCAGCAGCCAAGATTGGGGAACGGCTGAAGCTTTCTTT
TRBV5-4	TRBD1	.	TRBJ2-1	CASSRRTGGRDEQFF	TGTGCCAGCAGCCGCCGGACAGGGGGCAGGGATGAGCAGTTCTTC
TRBV12-5	TRBD1	.	TRBJ1-5	CASGLPVPPGGGNQPQHF	TGTGCTAGTGGTTTACCCGTCCCCCCAGGGGGGGGCAATCAGCCCCAGCATTTT
TRBV7-3	.	.	TRBJ2-5	CASSSTGGETQYF	TGTGCCAGCAGCTCCACGGGCGGGGAGACCCAGTACTTC
TRBV6-4	TRBD2	.	TRBJ2-1	CASSDSSAGGYNEQFF	TGTGCCAGCAGTGACTCGTCAGCGGGGGGTTACAATGAGCAGTTCTTC
TRBV15	.	.	TRBJ2-5	CATSRLQQETQYF	TGTGCCACCAGCAGGCTACAGCAAGAGACCCAGTACTTC
TRBV2	.	.	TRBJ1-3	CASSVILSGNTIYF	TGTGCCAGCAGTGTTATACTATCTGGAAACACCATATATTTT
TRBV5-1	.	.	TRBJ2-5	CASSLGDRTPQETQYF	TGCGCCAGCAGCTTGGGTGACAGAACACCTCAAGAGACCCAGTACTTC
TRBV11-2	.	.	TRBJ2-2	CASSLQGGTGELFF	TGTGCCAGCAGCTTACAGGGGGGCACCGGGGAGCTGTTTTTT
TRBV19	TRBD2	.	TRBJ2-1	CASSIRGLAGAVEQFF	TGTGCCAGTAGTATACGAGGCCTAGCGGGAGCGGTTGAGCAGTTCTTC
TRBV3-1/TRBV3-2	.	.	TRBJ2-5	CASSANGTLLETQYF	TGTGCCAGCAGCGCAAACGGGACCCTGTTGGAGACCCAGTACTTC
TRBV19	.	.	TRBJ1-1	CASTKFRVSAEAFF	TGTGCCAGTACCAAATTTAGGGTGAGCGCTGAAGCTTTCTTT
TRBV14	.	.	TRBJ2-7	CASSQGTAYEQYF	TGTGCCAGCAGCCAAGGGACGGCCTACGAGCAGTACTTC
TRBV7-2	TRBD1	.	TRBJ2-7	CASSLGTGFYEQYF	TGTGCCAGCAGCTTGGGGACAGGCTTCTACGAGCAGTACTTC
TRBV24-1	.	.	TRBJ2-3	CATSGEQTGRDTQYF	TGTGCCACCAGTGGGGAACAGACGGGAAGGGATACGCAGTATTTT
TRBV15	TRBD2	.	TRBJ2-3	CATSRAAGGGADTQYF	TGTGCCACCAGCAGAGCGGCGGGAGGGGGGGCAGATACGCAGTATTTT
TRBV6-1	.	.	TRBJ1-6	CASSEATGNRAYNSPLHF	TGTGCCAGCAGTGAAGCAACAGGGAATCGTGCTTATAATTCACCCCTCCACTTT
TRBV19	.	.	TRBJ1-5	CASSILGGANQPQHF	TGTGCCAGTAGTATTTTGGGGGGCGCAAATCAGCCCCAGCATTTT
TRBV9	.	.	TRBJ1-2	CASSLFGTANYGYTF	TGTGCCAGCAGCCTATTTGGAACAGCAAACTATGGCTACACCTTC
TRBV9	.	.	TRBJ2-3	CASSVEGQSTDTQYF	TGTGCCAGCAGCGTAGAAGGACAGTCCACAGATACGCAGTATTTT
TRBV18	TRBD1	.	TRBJ1-5	CASSVQGDQPQHF	TGTGCCAGCTCCGTACAGGGGGATCAGCCCCAGCATTTT
TRBV6-5	.	.	TRBJ2-1	CASSPRLSGYNEQFF	TGTGCCAGCAGCCCACGGCTATCAGGCTACAATGAGCAGTTCTTC
TRBV9	.	.	TRBJ2-1	CASSTSTSPNNEQFF	TGTGCCAGCAGCACCTCCACGTCCCCCAACAATGAGCAGTTCTTC
TRBV28	.	.	TRBJ2-7	CASNQRRYEQYF	TGTGCCAGCAACCAAAGGCGCTACGAGCAGTACTTC
TRBV7-6	.	.	TRBJ2-1	CASSLDGGLGNEQFF	TGTGCCAGCAGCTTAGATGGGGGGCTGGGCAATGAGCAGTTCTTC
TRBV11-2	.	.	TRBJ1-1	CASSFPNTEAFF	TGTGCCAGCAGCTTTCCGAACACTGAAGCTTTCTTT
TRBV7-9	TRBD1	.	TRBJ1-1	CASSKVDRGTEAFF	TGTGCCAGCAGCAAGGTTGACAGGGGCACTGAAGCTTTCTTT
TRBV2	TRBD2	.	TRBJ2-7	CASKKMGLAGSYEQYF	TGTGCCAGCAAAAAGATGGGACTAGCGGGATCCTACGAGCAGTACTTC
TRBV9	.	once	TRBJ2-5	CASSGDTGGRETQYF	TGTGCCAGCAGCGGAGATACAGGAGGACGAGAGACCCAGTACTTC
TRBV5-1	.	.	TRBJ2-1	CASSLGGSYNEQFF	TGCGCCAGCAGCTTAGGTGGTAGCTACAATGAGCAGTTCTTC
TRBV4-1	.	.	TRBJ1-5	CASSQEPRRWQPQHF	TGCGCCAGCAGCCAAGAACCCCGGCGGTGGCAGCCCCAGCATTTT
TRBV24-1	TRBD2	once	TRBJ2-1	CATSDPTSGRSNEQFF	TGTGCCACCAGTGACCCTACGAGCGGGAGAAGTAATGAGCAGTTCTTC